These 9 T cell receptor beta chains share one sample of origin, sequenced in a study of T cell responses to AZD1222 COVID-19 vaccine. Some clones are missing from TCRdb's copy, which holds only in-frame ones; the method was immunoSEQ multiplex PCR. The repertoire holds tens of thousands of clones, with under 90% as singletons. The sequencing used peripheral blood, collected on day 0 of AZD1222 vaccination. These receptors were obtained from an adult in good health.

The CDR3 spells CASSHRNSPLHF. CDR3 in DNA: TGTGCCAGCAGCCACCGAAATTCACCCCTCCACTTT. The genes are TRBV3-1 (or the pseudogene TRBV3-2) and TRBJ1-6; D is unresolved. Germline V gene sequence: CDR1 LGHDT, CDR2 YNNKEL (reference sequence). Trimming shortened V by 3 bases and J by 7 bases, and 4 bases separated the two germline ends. The CDR3 totals 12 residues.

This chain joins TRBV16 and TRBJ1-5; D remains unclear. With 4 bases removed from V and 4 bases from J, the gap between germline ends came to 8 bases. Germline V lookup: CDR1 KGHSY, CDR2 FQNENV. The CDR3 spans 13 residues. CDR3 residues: CASSPSGNQPQHF. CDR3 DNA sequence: TGTGCCAGCAGCCCATCGGGAAATCAGCCCCAGCATTTT.

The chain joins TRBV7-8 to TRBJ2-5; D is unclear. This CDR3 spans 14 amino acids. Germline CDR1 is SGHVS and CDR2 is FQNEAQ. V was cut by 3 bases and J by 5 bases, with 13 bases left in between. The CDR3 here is CASSFSSRAETQYF. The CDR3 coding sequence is TGTGCCAGCAGCTTCTCCAGCCGGGCCGAGACCCAGTACTTC.

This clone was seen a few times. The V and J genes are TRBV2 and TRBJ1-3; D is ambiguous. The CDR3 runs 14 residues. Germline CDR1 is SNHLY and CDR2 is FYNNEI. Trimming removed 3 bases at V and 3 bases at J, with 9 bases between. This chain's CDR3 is CASSDRSLGNTIYF. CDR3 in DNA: TGTGCCAGCAGTGACCGCAGCCTTGGAAACACCATATATTTT.

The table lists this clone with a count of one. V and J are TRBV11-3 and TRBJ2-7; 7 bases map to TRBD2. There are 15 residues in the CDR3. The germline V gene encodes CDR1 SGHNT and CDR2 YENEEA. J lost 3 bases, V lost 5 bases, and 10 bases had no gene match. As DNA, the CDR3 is TGTGCCAGCAGCGGTCGAATTAGCGGGTTCTACGAGCAGTACTTC. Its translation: CASSGRISGFYEQYF.

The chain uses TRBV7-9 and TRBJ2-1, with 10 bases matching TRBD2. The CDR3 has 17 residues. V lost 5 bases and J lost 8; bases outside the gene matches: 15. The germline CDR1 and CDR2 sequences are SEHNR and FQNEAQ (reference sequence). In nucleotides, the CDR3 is TGTGCCAGCAGCACAAATAAAGCGGGAGGGCCTTTCGATGAGCAGTTCTTC. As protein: CASSTNKAGGPFDEQFF. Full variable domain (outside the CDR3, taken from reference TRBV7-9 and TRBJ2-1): DTGVSQNPRHKITKRGQNVTFRCDPISEHNRLYWYRQTLGQGPEFLTYFQNEAQLEKSRLLSDRFSAERPKGSFSTLEIQRTEQGDSAMYLCASSTNKAGGPFDEQFFGPGTRLTVL.

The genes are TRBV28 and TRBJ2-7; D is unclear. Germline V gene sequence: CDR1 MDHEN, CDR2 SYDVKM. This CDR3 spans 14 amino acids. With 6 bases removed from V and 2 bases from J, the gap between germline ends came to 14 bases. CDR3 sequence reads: CASRLGGYTYEQYF. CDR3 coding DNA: TGTGCCAGCAGGTTAGGTGGGTACACCTACGAGCAGTACTTC. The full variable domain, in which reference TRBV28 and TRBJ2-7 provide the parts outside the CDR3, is DVKVTQSSRYLVKRTGEKVFLECVQDMDHENMFWYRQDPGLGLRLIYFSYDVKMKEKGDIPEGYSVSREKKERFSLILESASTNQTSMYLCASRLGGYTYEQYFGPGTRLTVT.

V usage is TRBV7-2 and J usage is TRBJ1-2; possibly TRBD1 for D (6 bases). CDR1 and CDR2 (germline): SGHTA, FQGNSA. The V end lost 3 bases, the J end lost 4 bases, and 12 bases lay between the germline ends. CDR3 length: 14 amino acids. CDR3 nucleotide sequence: TGTGCCAGCAGCTTCCGACAGGCGGCCTATGGCTACACCTTC. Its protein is CASSFRQAAYGYTF.

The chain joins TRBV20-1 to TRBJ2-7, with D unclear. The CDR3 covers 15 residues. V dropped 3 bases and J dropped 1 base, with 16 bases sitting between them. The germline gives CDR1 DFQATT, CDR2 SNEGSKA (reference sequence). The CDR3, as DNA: TGCAGTGCTAGTAGCTTGGATACGGCATCCTACGAGCAGTACTTC. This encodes CSASSLDTASYEQYF.